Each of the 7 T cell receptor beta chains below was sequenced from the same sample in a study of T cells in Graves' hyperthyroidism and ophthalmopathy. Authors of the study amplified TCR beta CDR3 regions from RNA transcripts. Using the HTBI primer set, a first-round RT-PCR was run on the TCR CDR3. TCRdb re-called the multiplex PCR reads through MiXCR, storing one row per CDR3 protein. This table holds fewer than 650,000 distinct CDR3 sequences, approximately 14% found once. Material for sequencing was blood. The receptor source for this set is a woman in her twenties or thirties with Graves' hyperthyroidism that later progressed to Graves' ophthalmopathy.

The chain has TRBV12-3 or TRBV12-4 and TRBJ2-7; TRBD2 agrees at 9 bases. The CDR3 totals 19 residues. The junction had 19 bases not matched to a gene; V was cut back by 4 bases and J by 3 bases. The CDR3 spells CASSSTLSGSLGYYYEQYF. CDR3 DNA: TGTGCCAGCAGTTCGACCCTTAGCGGGAGCCTCGGGTACTACTACGAGCAGTACTTC.

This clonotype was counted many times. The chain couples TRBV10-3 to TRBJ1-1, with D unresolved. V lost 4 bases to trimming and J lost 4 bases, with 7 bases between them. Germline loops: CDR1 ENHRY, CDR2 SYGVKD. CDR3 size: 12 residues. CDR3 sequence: CAISGGTTEAFF. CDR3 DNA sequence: TGTGCCATCAGTGGGGGAACCACTGAAGCTTTCTTT.

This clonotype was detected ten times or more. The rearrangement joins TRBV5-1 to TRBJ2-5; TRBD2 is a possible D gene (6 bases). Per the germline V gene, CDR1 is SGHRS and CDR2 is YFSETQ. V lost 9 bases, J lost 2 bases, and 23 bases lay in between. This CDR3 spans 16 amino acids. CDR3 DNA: TGCGCCACGCGACCCCTCCAGGGACTTAAACAAGAGACCCAGTACTTC. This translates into CATRPLQGLKQETQYF.

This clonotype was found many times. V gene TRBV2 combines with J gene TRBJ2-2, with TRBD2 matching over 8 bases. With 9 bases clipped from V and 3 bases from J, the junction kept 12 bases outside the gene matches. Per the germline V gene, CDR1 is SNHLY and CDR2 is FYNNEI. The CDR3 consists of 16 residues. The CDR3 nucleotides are TGTGCCAGTCGCCTCCCTCCGGGAGGGTACACCGGGGAGCTGTTTTTT. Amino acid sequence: CASRLPPGGYTGELFF. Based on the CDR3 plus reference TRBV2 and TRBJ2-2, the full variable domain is EPEVTQTPSHQVTQMGQEVILRCVPISNHLYFYWYRQILGQKVEFLVSFYNNEISEKSEIFDDQFSVERPDGSNFTLKIRSTKLEDSAMYFCASRLPPGGYTGELFFGEGSRLTVL.

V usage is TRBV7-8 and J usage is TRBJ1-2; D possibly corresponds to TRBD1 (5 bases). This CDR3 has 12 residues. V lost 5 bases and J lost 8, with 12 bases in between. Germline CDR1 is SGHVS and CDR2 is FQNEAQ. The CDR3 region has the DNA TGTGCCAGCAGCCCCCAGGGAAAGGGCTACACCTTC. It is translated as CASSPQGKGYTF.

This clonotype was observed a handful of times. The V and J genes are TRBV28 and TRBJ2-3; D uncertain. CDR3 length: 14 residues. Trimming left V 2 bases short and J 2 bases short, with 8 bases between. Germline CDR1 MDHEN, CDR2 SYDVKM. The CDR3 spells CASSLPSYTDTQYF. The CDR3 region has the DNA TGTGCCAGCAGTTTACCTTCTTACACAGATACGCAGTATTTT.

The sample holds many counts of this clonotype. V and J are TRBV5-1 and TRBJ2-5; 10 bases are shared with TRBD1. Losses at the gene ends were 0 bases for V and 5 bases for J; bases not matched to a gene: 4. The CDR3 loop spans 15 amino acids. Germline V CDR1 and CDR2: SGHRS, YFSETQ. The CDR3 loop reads CASSLATGGGETQYF. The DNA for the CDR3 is TGCGCCAGCAGCTTGGCGACAGGGGGCGGGGAGACCCAGTACTTC.